This entry lists 17 T cell receptor beta chains sequenced from one sample in a study of memory CD4+ T cells and cytomegalovirus serostatus. Single viable CD3+CD4+CD8-CD45RO+ cells were sorted as the memory CD4+ T cells. Sequencing was performed with immunoSEQ multiplex PCR; in TCRdb, only in-frame clones are kept and a portion is missing. The sample records some 40,000 clones, roughly 85% being singletons. Sequencing input: memory CD4+ T cells from blood. These receptors were taken from an adult in good health and CMV-seropositive.

The chain is built from TRBV28 and TRBJ2-2; a weak D match, TRBD2 (5 bases). Germline V CDR1 and CDR2: MDHEN, SYDVKM. The CDR3 is 19 amino acids. V lost 6 bases, J lost 5 bases, and 28 bases lay in between. CDR3: CASRPPPSRVGKLTGELFF. The CDR3, as DNA: TGTGCCAGCAGACCACCCCCTAGCCGTGTCGGAAAATTAACCGGGGAGCTGTTTTTT. Combining the CDR3 with reference TRBV28 and TRBJ2-2 gives the whole variable domain DVKVTQSSRYLVKRTGEKVFLECVQDMDHENMFWYRQDPGLGLRLIYFSYDVKMKEKGDIPEGYSVSREKKERFSLILESASTNQTSMYLCASRPPPSRVGKLTGELFFGEGSRLTVL.

The rearrangement uses TRBV11-3 and TRBJ2-1; D is unclear. CDR1 SGHNT and CDR2 YENEEA come from the germline V gene. The CDR3 is 13 amino acids. V gave up 0 bases and J gave up 9 bases, with 9 bases separating them. CDR3 sequence: CASSLDQGGEQFF. DNA of the CDR3: TGTGCCAGCAGCTTAGATCAAGGCGGTGAGCAGTTCTTC.

The chain recombines TRBV6-1 with TRBJ1-2; D is perhaps TRBD1 (6 bases). CDR1 MNHNS and CDR2 SASEGT come from the germline V gene. The CDR3 runs to 15 residues. V was cut by 6 bases and J by 3 bases, with 17 bases left in between. This CDR3 reads CASSAHPDRDYGYTF. CDR3 DNA: TGTGCCAGCAGCGCCCACCCGGACAGAGACTATGGCTACACCTTC.

The chain recombines TRBV5-1 with TRBJ1-1, with D unresolved. In germline, CDR1 is SGHRS, CDR2 YFSETQ. The CDR3 runs to 15 residues. V lost 2 bases to trimming and J lost 4 bases, with 15 bases between them. The CDR3 reads CASSFFKLEGTEAFF. The CDR3 region has the DNA TGCGCCAGCAGCTTTTTTAAGTTGGAGGGCACTGAAGCTTTCTTT.

V usage is TRBV4-2 and J usage is TRBJ1-1; 8 bases agree with TRBD1. This CDR3 has 16 residues. J gave up 4 bases and V 2 bases, and 9 bases lay outside the gene matches. Germline CDR1 LGHNA, CDR2 YNFKEQ. The CDR3 loop reads CASSQQPQGVSTEAFF. In DNA, the CDR3 is TGTGCCAGCAGCCAACAACCACAGGGGGTAAGCACTGAAGCTTTCTTT.

The V gene is TRBV6-1, the J gene TRBJ2-2; no clear D gene. The germline CDR1 and CDR2 sequences are MNHNS and SASEGT. CDR3 size: 14 residues. With 5 bases removed from V and 0 bases from J, the gap between germline ends came to 7 bases. In nucleotides, the CDR3 is TGTGCCAGCAGTACCCACACGAACACCGGGGAGCTGTTTTTT. Amino acid sequence: CASSTHTNTGELFF.

The chain joins TRBV2 to TRBJ2-1; 7 nucleotides align to TRBD1. V lost 1 base, J lost 5 bases, and 8 bases stayed unmatched. Germline V gene lookup returns CDR1 SNHLY and CDR2 FYNNEI. The CDR3 loop spans 16 amino acids. The DNA for the CDR3 is TGTGCCAGCAGTGAAGGTGGCAGGGGGTGGGACAATGAGCAGTTCTTC. Protein: CASSEGGRGWDNEQFF.

In this sample, this clone turned up a few times. The V gene is TRBV6-5, the J gene TRBJ2-7; TRBD2 matches 7 bases. The CDR3 is 14 residues long. V lost 4 bases and J lost 4; bases outside the gene matches: 7. Germline CDR1 reads MNHEY; CDR2 reads SVGAGI. The CDR3 sequence: CASSSLGGGYEQYF. CDR3 nucleotides: TGTGCCAGCAGTTCCCTGGGGGGGGGATACGAGCAGTACTTC.

In DNA form, the CDR3 reads TGTGCCAGTAGGGAGACGTCTGGGGCCAACGTCCTGACTTTC. It encodes CASRETSGANVLTF. V usage is TRBV19 and J usage is TRBJ2-6; D not certain. The CDR3 has 14 residues. Germline V lookup: CDR1 LNHDA, CDR2 SQIVND (reference sequence). Trimming stripped 6 bases from V and 1 base from J, with 7 bases between.

The genes are TRBV7-8 and TRBJ1-6, with 11 bases identical to TRBD1. The germline V gene has CDR1 SGHVS and CDR2 FQNEAQ. V lost 5 bases to trimming and J lost 6 bases; unmatched junction nucleotides: 9. The CDR3 consists of 17 residues. For the CDR3, the DNA is TGTGCCAGCAGCGGACAGGGGGCGTCCGGGTTTAATTCACCCCTCCACTTT. Amino acids: CASSGQGASGFNSPLHF. The full variable domain, its missing parts supplied by reference TRBV7-8 and TRBJ1-6, is GAGVSQSPRYKVAKRGQDVALRCDPISGHVSLFWYQQALGQGPEFLTYFQNEAQLDKSGLPSDRFFAERPEGSVSTLKIQRTQQEDSAVYLCASSGQGASGFNSPLHFGNGTRLTVT.

This clone was picked up a small number of times. CDR3 coding DNA: TGTGCCAGTACCCCCCGGGACAGGGACCCTGAAGCTTTCTTT. This sequence encodes CASTPRDRDPEAFF. J is TRBJ1-1 and V is TRBV19; 9 nucleotides align to TRBD1. The CDR3 has 14 amino acids. Germline values: CDR1 LNHDA, CDR2 SQIVND (reference sequence). J gave up 6 bases and V 7 bases, and 9 bases lay outside the gene matches.

This clone was counted a few times. The chain joins TRBV7-3 to TRBJ2-3; maybe TRBD1 (6 bases). CDR1 and CDR2 from the germline V gene are SGHTA and FQGTGA. V was pared by 2 bases and J by 5 bases, with 14 bases between. The CDR3 consists of 15 residues. CDR3: CASSLGSQGLDTQYF. CDR3 coding DNA: TGTGCCAGCAGCTTAGGTTCACAGGGTTTAGATACGCAGTATTTT.

This clone was observed once. CDR3 amino acids: CASSRTVWTSGNTIYF. CDR3 bases: TGTGCCAGCAGCCGGACCGTGTGGACCTCTGGAAACACCATATATTTT. This chain uses TRBV7-9 with TRBJ1-3; no clear D gene. Germline V gives CDR1 SEHNR, CDR2 FQNEAQ (reference sequence). The V end lost 5 bases, the J end lost 0 bases, and 14 bases lay between the germline ends. The CDR3 extends over 16 amino acids.

This clone is a singleton in its sample. The chain is built from TRBV5-1 and TRBJ2-1; 13 nucleotides agree with TRBD2. Looked up from germline, CDR1 is SGHRS and CDR2 is YFSETQ. This CDR3 contains 16 residues. The V gene end was trimmed by 4 bases and the J gene end by 5 bases; junction bases not matched to a gene: 6. CDR3 sequence reads: CASSGSLAGGDNEQFF. As DNA, the CDR3 is TGCGCCAGCAGCGGTTCACTAGCGGGAGGGGACAATGAGCAGTTCTTC.

By its share, this clone is medium-sized (0.01 to 0.1%). The chain has TRBV2 and TRBJ2-2; unclear D gene. The germline V gene has CDR1 SNHLY and CDR2 FYNNEI. The CDR3 is made up of 12 amino acids. Trimming shortened V by 6 bases and J by 3 bases, and 5 bases separated the two germline ends. This chain's CDR3 is CASSEDTGELFF. CDR3 bases: TGTGCCAGCAGCGAGGACACCGGGGAGCTGTTTTTT.

The chain employs TRBV29-1 and TRBJ1-3; no definite D call. CDR3 length equals 13 residues. Per the germline V gene, CDR1 is SQVTM and CDR2 is ANQGSEA. The germline V and J ends were trimmed by 3 bases and 0 bases, with 6 bases remaining between them. Written as DNA, the CDR3 is TGCAGCGTTGAGGTCCACTCTGGAAACACCATATATTTT. Translation: CSVEVHSGNTIYF.

This clone occurred a few times. CDR3 region: CASRRGSSGYTF. Written as DNA, the CDR3 is TGTGCCAGCAGGAGGGGATCATCTGGCTACACCTTC. This chain links TRBV27 with TRBJ1-2, with D possibly being TRBD1 (5 bases). The ends were cut back, 6 bases at V and 7 bases at J, with 12 bases in the middle. Germline-derived CDR1 and CDR2 are MNHEY and SMNVEV (reference sequence). The CDR3 sequence is 12 residues long.